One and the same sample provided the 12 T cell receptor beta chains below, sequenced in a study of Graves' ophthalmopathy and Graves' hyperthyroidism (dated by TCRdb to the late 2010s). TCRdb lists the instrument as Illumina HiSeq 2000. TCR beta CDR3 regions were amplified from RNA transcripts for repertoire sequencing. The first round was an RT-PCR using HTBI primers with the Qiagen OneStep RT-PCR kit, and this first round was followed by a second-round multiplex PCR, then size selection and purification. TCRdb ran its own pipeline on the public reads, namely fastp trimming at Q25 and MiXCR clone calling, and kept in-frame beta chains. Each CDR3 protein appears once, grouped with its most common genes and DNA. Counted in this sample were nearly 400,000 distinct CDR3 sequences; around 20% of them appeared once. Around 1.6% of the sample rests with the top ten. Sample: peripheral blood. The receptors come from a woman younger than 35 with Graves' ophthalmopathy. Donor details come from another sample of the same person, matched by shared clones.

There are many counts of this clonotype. DNA for the CDR3: TGCGCCAGCAGCTTTTCCGCCGACTATGGCTACACCTTC. This gives the protein CASSFSADYGYTF. The chain carries TRBV5-1 and TRBJ1-2; no definite D call. Trimming cost V 2 bases and J 3 bases, with 8 bases left between them. The CDR3 extends over 13 amino acids. The V gene's germline CDR1 is SGHRS and CDR2 YFSETQ.

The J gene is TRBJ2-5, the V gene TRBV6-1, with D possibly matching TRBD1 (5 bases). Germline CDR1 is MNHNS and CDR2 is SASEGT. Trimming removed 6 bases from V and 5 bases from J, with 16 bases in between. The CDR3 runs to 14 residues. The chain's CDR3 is CASSLAGSKETQYF. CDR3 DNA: TGTGCCAGCAGCCTTGCAGGGTCGAAGGAGACCCAGTACTTC.

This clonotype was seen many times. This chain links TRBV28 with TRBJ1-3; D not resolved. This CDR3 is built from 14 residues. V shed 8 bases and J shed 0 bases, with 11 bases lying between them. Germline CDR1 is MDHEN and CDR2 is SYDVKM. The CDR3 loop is CASQAMGSGNTIYF. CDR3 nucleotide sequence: TGTGCCAGCCAGGCGATGGGCTCTGGAAACACCATATATTTT.

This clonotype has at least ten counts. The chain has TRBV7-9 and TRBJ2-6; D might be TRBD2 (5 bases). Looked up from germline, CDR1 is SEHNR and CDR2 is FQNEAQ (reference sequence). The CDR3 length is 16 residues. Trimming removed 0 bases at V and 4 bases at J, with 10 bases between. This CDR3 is CASSLATGSGANVLTF. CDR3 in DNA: TGTGCCAGCAGCTTAGCGACGGGATCCGGGGCCAACGTCCTGACTTTC.

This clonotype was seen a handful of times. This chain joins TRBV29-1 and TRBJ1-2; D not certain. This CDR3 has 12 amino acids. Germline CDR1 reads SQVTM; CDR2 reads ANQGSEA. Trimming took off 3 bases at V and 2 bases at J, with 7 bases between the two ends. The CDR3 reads CSVERGNYGYTF. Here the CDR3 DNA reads TGCAGCGTTGAGCGAGGGAACTATGGCTACACCTTC. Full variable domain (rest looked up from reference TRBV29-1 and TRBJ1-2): SAVISQKPSRDICQRGTSLTIQCQVDSQVTMMFWYRQQPGQSLTLIATANQGSEATYESGFVIDKFPISRPNLTFSTLTVSNMSPEDSSIYLCSVERGNYGYTFGSGTRLTVV.

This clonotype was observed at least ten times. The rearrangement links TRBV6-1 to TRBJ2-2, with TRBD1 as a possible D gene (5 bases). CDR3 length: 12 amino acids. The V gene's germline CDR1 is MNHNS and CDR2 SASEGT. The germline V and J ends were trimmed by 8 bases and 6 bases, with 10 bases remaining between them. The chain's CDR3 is CASSQGPGELFF. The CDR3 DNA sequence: TGTGCCAGCTCCCAGGGCCCCGGGGAGCTGTTTTTT.

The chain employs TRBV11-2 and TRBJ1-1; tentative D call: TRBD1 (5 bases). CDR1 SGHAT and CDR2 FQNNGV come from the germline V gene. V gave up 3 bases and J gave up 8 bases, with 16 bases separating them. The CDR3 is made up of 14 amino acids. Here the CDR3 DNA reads TGTGCCAGCAGCTTGCGGACATTTCGACCCGAAGCTTTCTTT. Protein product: CASSLRTFRPEAFF.

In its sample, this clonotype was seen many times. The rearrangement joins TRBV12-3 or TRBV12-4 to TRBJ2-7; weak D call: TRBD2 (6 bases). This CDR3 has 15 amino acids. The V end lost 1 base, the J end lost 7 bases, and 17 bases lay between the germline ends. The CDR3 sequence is CASSLGLETGREQYF. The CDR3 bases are TGTGCCAGCAGTTTAGGTTTGGAGACGGGGAGGGAGCAGTACTTC.

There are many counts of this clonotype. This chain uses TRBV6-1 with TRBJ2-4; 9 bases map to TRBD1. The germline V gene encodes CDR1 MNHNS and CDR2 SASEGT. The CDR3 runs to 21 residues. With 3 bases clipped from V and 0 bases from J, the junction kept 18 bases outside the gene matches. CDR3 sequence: CASSDGGWKTGGHLAKNIQYF. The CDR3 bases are TGTGCCAGCAGTGATGGCGGGTGGAAGACAGGGGGACACCTAGCCAAAAACATTCAGTACTTC.

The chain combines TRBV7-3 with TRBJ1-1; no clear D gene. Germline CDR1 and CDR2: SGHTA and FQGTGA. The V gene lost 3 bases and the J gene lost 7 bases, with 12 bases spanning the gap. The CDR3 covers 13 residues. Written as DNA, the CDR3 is TGTGCCAGCAGCTTCGACAAGGGTTATGAAGCTTTCTTT. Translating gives CASSFDKGYEAFF.

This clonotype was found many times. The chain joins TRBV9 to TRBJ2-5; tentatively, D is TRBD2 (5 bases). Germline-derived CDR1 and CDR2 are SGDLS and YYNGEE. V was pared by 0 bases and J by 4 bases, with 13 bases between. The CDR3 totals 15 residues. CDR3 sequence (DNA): TGTGCCAGCAGCGTAGGGACTCACGAAACAGAGACCCAGTACTTC. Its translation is CASSVGTHETETQYF.

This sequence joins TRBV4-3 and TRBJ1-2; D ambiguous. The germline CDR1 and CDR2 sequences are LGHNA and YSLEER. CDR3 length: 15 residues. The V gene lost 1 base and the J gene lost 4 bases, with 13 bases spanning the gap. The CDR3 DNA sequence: TGCGCCAGCAGCCAAGTTTTGAGCGATTCCTATGGCTACACCTTC. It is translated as CASSQVLSDSYGYTF.